This T cell receptor (beta chain) is drawn from a study of shared clonotypes between healthy human individuals. Study-wide background: Sampling drew on donors who were a couple of women and three men aged 18 to 49.

Per the original methods: ImmunoSEQ only sent back junction sequences with no quality scores, so filtering was done differently. Clones were sequenced by immunoSEQ multiplex PCR, and TCRdb holds only the in-frame ones, with some missing. That table supplies the V and J calls and clone size; D and trimming were determined from the DNA. The sample consists of roughly 410,000 clones, about 96% of them appearing once. Trimming removed 5 bases from V and 0 bases from J, with 15 bases in between. The CDR3 covers 16 residues. The germline V gene has CDR1 SEHNR and CDR2 FQNEAQ (reference sequence). Donors were healthy HIV-negative adults without recently reported acute infections or vaccinations. CD8 memory combined CD45RO+ cells with CCR7-negative CD45RA+ TemRA cells.

The V gene is TRBV7-9, the J gene TRBJ2-3, with D perhaps matching TRBD1 (7 bases). The sequencing input was memory CD8+ T cells sorted from blood. The subset: CD45RO+ cells pooled with CCR7-negative TemRA cells. The receptor was isolated from a man younger than 40 in good health. The CDR3 sequence is CASSRSSGGSTDTQYF. CDR3 nucleotides: TGTGCCAGCAGCCGGTCATCAGGGGGGAGCACAGATACGCAGTATTTT.